This T cell receptor (beta chain) appears in the sequencing data of a study of blood T cell repertoires in COVID-19. Background on the study: The origin of the acute and convalescent COVID-19 samples was the United States, Italy and Spain.

This clone was recorded a few times. The identical CDR3 is also encoded by other nucleotide sequences in the sample. Participants were placed into cohorts based on the clinical history they reported. Per the original data handling: From reference gene primer amplification, estimates of nucleated cell counts were derived. Using immunoSEQ multiplex PCR, the repertoire was profiled, and TCRdb retains in-frame clones only, with some absent. The V and J calls and clone size are taken from that table; D and trimming were inferred from the DNA. The sample holds about 210,000 clones, about four fifths seen once. The length of the CDR3 is 14 residues. Germline V gives CDR1 SGHNT, CDR2 YYREEE (reference sequence). The V and J ends lost 5 bases and 4 bases, in that order; junction bases with no gene match: 5.

This clonotype originated in a woman in her thirties who had been exposed to COVID-19. The chain joins TRBV5-4 to TRBJ2-7, with TRBD1 identical over 11 bases. The material sequenced was PBMCs or T cells enriched from blood (not recorded which). CDR3 sequence reads: CASSLGTGGYEQYF. Written as DNA, the CDR3 is TGTGCCAGCAGTCTCGGGACAGGGGGATACGAGCAGTACTTC.